These T cell receptor beta chains were read from a single sample in a study of cytomegalovirus exposure and HLA in healthy donors. Method: immunoSEQ multiplex PCR; TCRdb's copy keeps in-frame clones and lacks some. The repertoire has 98,000 or so clones, roughly 76% of them found once; the top ten carry roughly 8.3%. The sequenced material came from PBMCs. The receptors here all came from a human donor in good health. Both conserved end residues are part of each CDR3. A row's size may be missing; if present it is once, few, many or a size class.

j_gene | v_gene | abundance | CDR3aa
TRBJ1-5 | TRBV5-1 | - | CASSPHAGNQPQHF
TRBJ1-4 | TRBV5-1 | few | CASSLWGLEKLFF
TRBJ1-6 | TRBV9 | - | CASSVTGAIEHSPLHF
TRBJ2-5 | TRBV23-1 | medium-sized | CASSQSKEPQETQYF
TRBJ2-2 | TRBV2 | - | CASRAGTGGQGELFF
TRBJ2-2 | TRBV5-1 | few | CASSRSGTATGELFF
TRBJ1-5 | TRBV10-2 | - | CASSESGVNQPQHF
TRBJ2-5 | TRBV6-5 | - | CASSYISGQETQYF
TRBJ2-1 | TRBV10-2 | - | CASSWTMNNEQFF
TRBJ2-3 | TRBV18 | - | CASSSADTQYF
TRBJ2-5 | TRBV25-1 | once | CASTGTGQETQYF
TRBJ2-7 | TRBV29-1 | - | CSALKGGLGEQYF
TRBJ1-5 | TRBV7-9 | - | CASSLRENQPQHF
TRBJ2-5 | TRBV6-1 | - | CASSETSGGQETQYF
TRBJ1-1 | TRBV7-9 | - | CSSSPKYGTEMNTEAFF
TRBJ1-2 | TRBV2 | - | CASSEFRTGHLNYGYTF
TRBJ2-7 | TRBV14 | - | CASSQPGQAYEQYF
TRBJ1-5 | TRBV10-3 | - | CAIGGRGDQPQHF
TRBJ2-3 | TRBV9 | many | CASSISGGKDTQYF
TRBJ1-2 | TRBV5-1 | - | CASSLAHNYGYTF